This T cell receptor (beta chain) was captured by sequencing in a study of control samples from healthy donors and cancer patients. This CDR3 contains 15 residues. V dropped 5 bases and J dropped 2 bases, with 16 bases sitting between them. Germline CDR1 SGHTA, CDR2 FQGTGA. This clone was picked up a small number of times. Produced via immunoSEQ multiplex PCR; TCRdb's table is partial and in-frame only. The sample has 55,000 to 85,000 clones, over 75% seen once. This sequence was found in a woman aged 45-65 years with head and neck cancer. Sequencing was carried out using PBMCs. The gene calls are TRBV7-3 and TRBJ2-7; D is unresolved. The CDR3, as DNA: TGTGCCAGCAGCCCAACCTCGGACCCGGCCTACGAGCAGTACTTC. It encodes CASSPTSDPAYEQYF.